A selection of T cell receptor beta chains follows, all from one sample in a study of beta chain features in type 1 diabetes. Method: immunoSEQ multiplex PCR; TCRdb's copy keeps in-frame clones and lacks some. The data contain over 350,000 clones, less than 15% of them singletons. The sequencing input was naive CD4+ T cells from blood. Every receptor here comes from a woman aged 18-29 years in good health. The CDR3 runs from the conserved cysteine through the conserved F or W. The D gene is left open where the match is weak. The size field is filled for only some rows; it gives once, few, many or a size class.

clone_size: few
v_call: TRBV30
j_call: TRBJ1-5
d_call: -
cdr3_nt: TGTGCCTGGAGTGGAGGCAGTGCCAATCAGCCCCAGCATTTT
cdr3_aa: CAWSGGSANQPQHF

clone_size: few
v_call: TRBV9
j_call: TRBJ2-6
d_call: -
cdr3_nt: TGTGCCAGCAGCGTAGCTTGGCCTGGGGCCAACGTCCTGACTTTC
cdr3_aa: CASSVAWPGANVLTF

clone_size: -
v_call: TRBV12-5
j_call: TRBJ1-3
d_call: -
cdr3_nt: TGTGCTAGTGGTTTGGTAAGGGGCCAGCCTGGAAACACCATATATTTT
cdr3_aa: CASGLVRGQPGNTIYF

clone_size: -
v_call: TRBV7-8
j_call: TRBJ1-5
d_call: TRBD1
cdr3_nt: TGTGCCAGCAGCCCCGGGACAGGGGTCCCTTGGGCCTATAGCAATCAGCCCCAGCATTTT
cdr3_aa: CASSPGTGVPWAYSNQPQHF

clone_size: few
v_call: TRBV18
j_call: TRBJ2-6
d_call: -
cdr3_nt: TGTGCCAGCGAGGAGGGCTCTGGGGCCAACGTCCTGACTTTC
cdr3_aa: CASEEGSGANVLTF

clone_size: few
v_call: TRBV5-4
j_call: TRBJ2-7
d_call: TRBD1
cdr3_nt: TGTGCCAGCAGCACCCCTGACAGGGGAGCGTGGGACGAGCAGTACTTC
cdr3_aa: CASSTPDRGAWDEQYF

clone_size: -
v_call: TRBV7-2
j_call: TRBJ2-6
d_call: TRBD2
cdr3_nt: TGTGCCAGCAGCCGATTAGCGGGAGTAGGAGGCTCTGGGGCCAACGTCCTGACTTTC
cdr3_aa: CASSRLAGVGGSGANVLTF

clone_size: -
v_call: TRBV27
j_call: TRBJ2-2
d_call: TRBD2
cdr3_nt: TGTGCCAGCAGTCAGACTAGCGGGACAACGAACACCGGGGAGCTGTTTTTT
cdr3_aa: CASSQTSGTTNTGELFF

clone_size: -
v_call: TRBV5-1
j_call: TRBJ2-7
d_call: TRBD1
cdr3_nt: TGCGCCAGCAGCACCACCGGGACAGACCCCTACGAGCAGTACTTC
cdr3_aa: CASSTTGTDPYEQYF

clone_size: few
v_call: TRBV7-6
j_call: TRBJ2-1
d_call: TRBD2
cdr3_nt: TGTGCCAGCAGCTTAGGGACTAGCTCTCTGATCGAGCAGTTCTTC
cdr3_aa: CASSLGTSSLIEQFF

clone_size: few
v_call: TRBV30
j_call: TRBJ2-3
d_call: -
cdr3_nt: TGTGCCTGGAGTGTAAGAGAGACGCAGTATTTT
cdr3_aa: CAWSVRETQYF

clone_size: -
v_call: TRBV5-1
j_call: TRBJ1-5
d_call: TRBD1
cdr3_nt: TGCGCCAGCACCCCTGGACAGGGGGCCCAGCCCCAGCATTTT
cdr3_aa: CASTPGQGAQPQHF

clone_size: -
v_call: TRBV30
j_call: TRBJ1-1
d_call: -
cdr3_nt: TGTGCCTGGAGTATGACACACAACACTGAAGCTTTCTTT
cdr3_aa: CAWSMTHNTEAFF

clone_size: -
v_call: TRBV4-3
j_call: TRBJ1-1
d_call: -
cdr3_nt: TGCGCCAGCAGCCAAGGGGGGACACTTAACACTGAAGCTTTCTTT
cdr3_aa: CASSQGGTLNTEAFF

clone_size: -
v_call: TRBV19
j_call: TRBJ2-1
d_call: TRBD1
cdr3_nt: TGTGCCAGTAGGGGCCGGGACAGGGGCCACAATGAGCAGTTCTTC
cdr3_aa: CASRGRDRGHNEQFF

clone_size: few
v_call: TRBV28
j_call: TRBJ2-6
d_call: -
cdr3_nt: TGTGCCAGCAGTCCTATCCGGCTAGCAGGATCCTCTGGGGCCAACGTCCTGACTTTC
cdr3_aa: CASSPIRLAGSSGANVLTF

clone_size: few
v_call: TRBV5-1
j_call: TRBJ2-2
d_call: -
cdr3_nt: TGCGCCAGCACCAAAGCAGGGGCAGACAGGACCGGGGAGCTGTTTTTT
cdr3_aa: CASTKAGADRTGELFF

clone_size: -
v_call: TRBV7-2
j_call: TRBJ2-3
d_call: TRBD2
cdr3_nt: TGTGCCAGCAGCCTAGTCACCGGGACTAGCGTCACAGATACGCAGTATTTT
cdr3_aa: CASSLVTGTSVTDTQYF

clone_size: -
v_call: TRBV9
j_call: TRBJ1-2
d_call: TRBD1
cdr3_nt: TGTGCCAGCAGCGTCCGAGACCGGGACAGAGGAGATGGCTACACCTTC
cdr3_aa: CASSVRDRDRGDGYTF

clone_size: -
v_call: TRBV5-1
j_call: TRBJ2-5
d_call: TRBD2
cdr3_nt: TGCGCCAGCAGCCCGTTAGCGGGAGGGCCGGGAGAGACCCAGTACTTC
cdr3_aa: CASSPLAGGPGETQYF

clone_size: -
v_call: TRBV29-1
j_call: TRBJ1-2
d_call: TRBD1
cdr3_nt: TGCAGCGCCGAAGGGGCAGGGGGGTCGGGGTATGGCTACACCTTC
cdr3_aa: CSAEGAGGSGYGYTF

clone_size: few
v_call: TRBV2
j_call: TRBJ1-4
d_call: -
cdr3_nt: TGTGCCGGGACTAACTTGGACACCGGGGGAAAACTGTTTTTT
cdr3_aa: CAGTNLDTGGKLFF

clone_size: few
v_call: TRBV5-1
j_call: TRBJ2-1
d_call: TRBD2
cdr3_nt: TGCGCCAGCAGCGTACTAGCGGGGGGTTACAATGAGCAGTTCTTC
cdr3_aa: CASSVLAGGYNEQFF

clone_size: few
v_call: TRBV7-2
j_call: TRBJ2-3
d_call: TRBD1
cdr3_nt: TGTGCCAGCAGCGCACAACCGGGACAGGGTAGAGATACGCAGTATTTT
cdr3_aa: CASSAQPGQGRDTQYF

clone_size: -
v_call: TRBV15
j_call: TRBJ2-7
d_call: -
cdr3_nt: TGTGCCACCAGCAGAGATTTGGCAGGAAAGGGGACCTACGAGCAGTACTTC
cdr3_aa: CATSRDLAGKGTYEQYF

clone_size: -
v_call: TRBV30
j_call: TRBJ2-1
d_call: -
cdr3_nt: TGTGCCTGGACTGGACTGAGCTCCTACAATGAGCAGTTCTTC
cdr3_aa: CAWTGLSSYNEQFF

clone_size: few
v_call: TRBV2
j_call: TRBJ2-5
d_call: -
cdr3_nt: TGTGCCAGCAGTGAACCGGAGACCCAGTACTTC
cdr3_aa: CASSEPETQYF